This T cell receptor beta chain was recovered during a study of blood T cell repertoires in COVID-19. Study at large: T cells, B-cell-depleted T cells, or PBMCs supplied cDNA or gDNA.

Participants' own reports of clinical history determined their cohort assignment. Recovery among Cohort 3 donors was established by two negative PCRs, clearance, or symptom resolution. Original methodology: Nucleated cell counts were estimated from reference gene primer amplification. The data were produced by immunoSEQ multiplex PCR, yet TCRdb's version contains in-frame clones alone and is incomplete. V and J calls and clone size follow that table, whereas D and trimming were derived from the DNA. The table records some 200,000 clones, around 87% of them present only once. This TCR came from a woman younger than 45 who had recovered from COVID-19. Sequenced material: PBMCs or T cells enriched from blood (not recorded which).

The CDR3 spells CASSWGTGFGGYTF. DNA for the CDR3: TGTGCCAGCAGCTGGGGGACAGGGTTTGGTGGCTACACCTTC. The chain recombines TRBV5-5 with TRBJ1-2; 9 bases fit TRBD1. Germline lookup yields CDR1 SGHKS and CDR2 YYEKEE (reference sequence). The CDR3 sequence is 14 residues long. The trim removed 3 bases at V and 7 bases at J, leaving 7 bases unmatched.